This TCR beta chain was captured in a study of molecular identifiers for immune sequencing clone quantification. The CDR3 runs to 16 residues. The germline CDR1 and CDR2 sequences are MGHRA and YSYEKL. Trimming stripped 0 bases from V and 0 bases from J, with 12 bases between. In TCRdb, the PCR reads were re-called with MiXCR into one record per CDR3 protein. The repertoire includes about half a million distinct CDR3 sequences, about 25% of them detected once, and approximately 0.8% sits in the top ten. This clonotype has more than one count but fewer than ten. The receptor comes from a human donor in good health. Some libraries in this study had Jurkat cell RNA spiked in. V and J are TRBV4-1 and TRBJ2-7, with no clear D. Sequenced sample: naive CD8+ T cells from blood, with Jurkat cell RNA spiked in. Sample subset: FACS-sorted CD8+CD4-CCR7+CD45RA+ naive T cells. DNA for the CDR3: TGCGCCAGCAGCCAAGAATACCATATAAGCTCCTACGAGCAGTACTTC. It encodes CASSQEYHISSYEQYF.